The 31 T cell receptor beta chains below come from one sample, sequenced in a study of siplizumab effects on memory and regulatory T cells. Assay: immunoSEQ multiplex PCR; the TCRdb copy retains only in-frame clones and omits some. Among over 100,000 clones listed, more than 85% were seen once. The material sequenced was Tregs sorted from blood. The receptors here all came from a human donor in good health.

The chain uses TRBV5-1 and TRBJ2-3, with TRBD1 matching 10 bases. J gave up 5 bases and V 7 bases, and 7 bases lay outside the gene matches. This CDR3 has 14 amino acids. Germline CDR1 reads SGHRS; CDR2 reads YFSETQ. Here the CDR3 DNA reads TGCGCCAGCGGAAGGGACAGGGGAGGAGATACGCAGTATTTT. The encoded protein is CASGRDRGGDTQYF.

The CDR3 coding sequence is TGCGCCAGCAGCCCCGGGTGGATGAACACCGGGGAGCTGTTTTTT. Protein: CASSPGWMNTGELFF. This chain links TRBV5-1 with TRBJ2-2; D unresolved. This CDR3 spans 15 amino acids. V lost 4 bases and J lost 1, with 11 bases in between. Germline values: CDR1 SGHRS, CDR2 YFSETQ.

This rearrangement joins TRBV13 to TRBJ2-7; TRBD2 matches 9 bases. After removal of 3 bases from V and 6 bases from J, the junction contained 3 bases not matched to a gene. The CDR3 spans 13 residues. Per the germline V gene, CDR1 is PRHDT and CDR2 is FYEKMQ (reference sequence). The CDR3 loop reads CASSFGLATEQYF. CDR3 DNA: TGTGCCAGCAGCTTCGGACTAGCGACCGAGCAGTACTTC.

The rearrangement joins TRBV30 to TRBJ1-3; 10 bases are a match to TRBD1. V dropped 2 bases and J dropped 4; count of bases not matched to a gene: 5. Germline-derived CDR1 and CDR2 are GTSNPN and SVGIG (reference sequence). The CDR3 spans 15 residues. The CDR3 sequence is CAWSPDRGLGNTIYF. The CDR3 coding sequence is TGTGCCTGGAGTCCCGACAGGGGGCTCGGAAACACCATATATTTT.

V usage is TRBV19 and J usage is TRBJ2-5, with TRBD1 matching over 11 bases. There are 15 residues in the CDR3. J lost 4 bases, V lost 6 bases, and 7 bases had no gene match. Germline CDR1 and CDR2: LNHDA and SQIVND (reference sequence). CDR3 in DNA: TGTGCCAGTAGGCCATTGGACAGGGGGCGAGAGACCCAGTACTTC. It encodes CASRPLDRGRETQYF.

The chain recombines TRBV18 with TRBJ2-7; TRBD1 matches 8 bases. Trimming at V came to 8 bases and at J to 5 bases, leaving 8 bases not matched to a gene. The CDR3 runs 13 residues. The germline CDR1 and CDR2 sequences are KGHSH and LQKENI. The CDR3 reads CASRLTGDNEQYF. DNA for the CDR3: TGTGCCAGCCGACTGACAGGGGACAACGAGCAGTACTTC.

The rearrangement links TRBV18 to TRBJ2-7, with D hard to call. Germline V gene sequence: CDR1 KGHSH, CDR2 LQKENI. The CDR3 extends over 11 amino acids. Trimming took 5 bases from V and 3 from J, leaving 5 bases between them. The CDR3 is CASSANYEQYF. In DNA form, the CDR3 reads TGTGCCAGCTCAGCTAACTACGAGCAGTACTTC.

The chain combines TRBV18 with TRBJ2-2, with D unclear. Germline CDR1 KGHSH, CDR2 LQKENI. The CDR3 spans 15 residues. Trimming left V 0 bases short and J 0 bases short, with 5 bases between. CDR3 nucleotide sequence: TGTGCCAGCTCACCACCCACTACGAACACCGGGGAGCTGTTTTTT. Translated, it gives CASSPPTTNTGELFF.

The chain's CDR3 is CAWSQRGYGANVLTF. As DNA, the CDR3 is TGTGCCTGGAGTCAAAGGGGGTATGGGGCCAACGTCCTGACTTTC. The rearrangement joins TRBV30 to TRBJ2-6, with TRBD1 as a possible D gene (6 bases). The CDR3 is 15 amino acids. V was trimmed by 2 bases and J by 3 bases, leaving 11 bases between them. From germline, CDR1 is GTSNPN and CDR2 SVGIG (reference sequence).

This clone was observed a single time. The chain links TRBV5-1 to TRBJ2-5; D unresolved. The end of the DNA fits TRBJ2-7 better, so the J call may be wrong. The CDR3 runs to 14 residues. CDR1 is SGHRS and CDR2 is YFSETQ in the germline V gene. The CDR3 coding sequence is TGCGCCAGCAGCCCCCTGGCCGTAGGTTCCGAGCAGTACTTC. Residues: CASSPLAVGSEQYF.

This clone has just one count. This chain joins TRBV5-3 and TRBJ1-5; 10 positions agree with TRBD1. TRBV5-3 is labeled an ORF, and its function is uncertain. The V and J ends lost 6 bases and 2 bases, in that order; junction bases with no gene match: 11. This CDR3 has 17 amino acids. CDR3 protein: CARNWGTGASRNQPQHF. The CDR3, as DNA: TGTGCCAGAAATTGGGGGACAGGGGCGAGTCGCAATCAGCCCCAGCATTTT.

The chain combines TRBV7-8 with TRBJ1-1, with D possibly TRBD1 on 6 matching bases. Germline V gene data show CDR1 as SGHVS and CDR2 as FQNEAQ. This CDR3 contains 16 residues. V was shortened by 3 bases and J by 3 bases, with 17 bases between the two germline ends. In DNA, the CDR3 is TGTGCCAGCAGCTTTGGGCGTGGGAGGGGGTACACTGAAGCTTTCTTT. Translating gives CASSFGRGRGYTEAFF.

The rearrangement links TRBV10-3 to TRBJ2-7; 10 positions match TRBD2. The CDR3 sequence is 17 residues long. The germline gives CDR1 ENHRY, CDR2 SYGVKD. V was clipped by 2 bases and J by 2 bases; unmatched bases: 9. CDR3 amino acids: CAISEETSGVFPYEQYF. CDR3 DNA: TGTGCCATCAGTGAGGAAACTAGCGGGGTATTTCCCTACGAGCAGTACTTC.

V usage is TRBV2 and J usage is TRBJ1-1; D unresolved. V lost 7 bases and J lost 3, with 12 bases in between. The germline CDR1 and CDR2 sequences are SNHLY and FYNNEI. This CDR3 comprises 13 residues. CDR3 coding DNA: TGTGCCAGCACCGTGCGTTCAGACACTGAAGCTTTCTTT. The encoded protein is CASTVRSDTEAFF.

V is TRBV18 and J is TRBJ2-7; TRBD1 agrees at 10 bases. The trim removed 6 bases at V and 6 bases at J, leaving 11 bases unmatched. This CDR3 comprises 15 residues. Germline CDR1 and CDR2: KGHSH and LQKENI. The DNA of the CDR3 is TGTGCCAGCTCCCCGCTGGGGACAGGGGCGGGCGAGCAGTACTTC. Its translation is CASSPLGTGAGEQYF.

J is TRBJ2-3 and V is TRBV4-1; D remains ambiguous. CDR1 is MGHRA and CDR2 is YSYEKL in the germline V gene. CDR3 size: 12 residues. Trimming took 6 bases from V and 4 from J, leaving 8 bases between them. The DNA of the CDR3 is TGCGCCAGCAGTCATGGGTCAGATACGCAGTATTTT. It encodes CASSHGSDTQYF.

This chain links TRBV7-2 with TRBJ2-3; the D is unclear. The CDR3 consists of 12 residues. Germline-derived CDR1 and CDR2 are SGHTA and FQGNSA. With 1 base removed from V and 4 bases from J, the gap between germline ends came to 3 bases. CDR3 protein: CASSLVSDTQYF. The CDR3, as DNA: TGTGCCAGCAGCTTAGTTTCAGATACGCAGTATTTT.

V and J are TRBV5-1 and TRBJ1-3; D is unresolved. The CDR3 has 14 residues. Per the germline V gene, CDR1 is SGHRS and CDR2 is YFSETQ. The V and J ends lost 0 bases and 6 bases respectively, with 10 bases between them. The CDR3 is CASSLVAGENTIYF. DNA for the CDR3: TGCGCCAGCAGCTTGGTCGCCGGGGAAAACACCATATATTTT.

The chain combines TRBV6-5 with TRBJ2-3, with D perhaps matching TRBD1 (5 bases). Trimming took 2 bases from V and 2 from J, leaving 14 bases between them. This CDR3 is built from 16 residues. CDR1 and CDR2 from the germline V gene are MNHEY and SVGAGI. CDR3 in amino acids: CASSYLTGSITDTQYF. CDR3 sequence (DNA): TGTGCCAGCAGTTACCTTACAGGATCGATCACAGATACGCAGTATTTT.

The CDR3 region has the DNA TGTGCCAGCTCCCGGGACAGGGGGCTGAGGGAGCAGTACTTC. Protein: CASSRDRGLREQYF. The chain is built from TRBV18 and TRBJ2-7; 12 bases fit TRBD1. CDR1 is KGHSH and CDR2 is LQKENI in the germline V gene. The CDR3 runs to 14 residues. After removal of 6 bases from V and 7 bases from J, the junction contained 7 bases not matched to a gene.

V is TRBV7-9 and J is TRBJ2-3, with D unresolved. The CDR3 loop spans 13 amino acids. CDR1 and CDR2 (germline): SEHNR, FQNEAQ (reference sequence). The V end was cut by 4 bases, the J end by 5 bases, with 10 bases between. The CDR3 loop is CASSSTQLDTQYF. CDR3 nucleotide sequence: TGTGCCAGCAGCTCGACCCAGCTAGATACGCAGTATTTT.

The genes are TRBV4-1 and TRBJ1-2; TRBD1 agrees at 7 bases. V lost 3 bases and J lost 5; bases outside the gene matches: 3. Germline V gives CDR1 MGHRA, CDR2 YSYEKL. The CDR3 spans 13 residues. The CDR3 reads CASSQQGEYGYTF. As DNA, the CDR3 is TGCGCCAGCAGCCAGCAGGGGGAGTATGGCTACACCTTC.

This rearrangement joins TRBV7-9 to TRBJ2-1; the match to TRBD1 covers 7 bases. V lost 5 bases, J lost 5 bases, and 0 bases stayed unmatched. The CDR3 is 12 residues long. Germline CDR1 reads SEHNR; CDR2 reads FQNEAQ (reference sequence). CDR3 DNA sequence: TGTGCCAGCAGCGACAGGGACAATGAGCAGTTCTTC. It yields the protein CASSDRDNEQFF.

This chain connects TRBV18 to TRBJ1-1; D is undetermined. Trimming removed 2 bases from V and 5 bases from J, with 12 bases in between. The CDR3 covers 14 residues. Germline V gene data show CDR1 as KGHSH and CDR2 as LQKENI. The CDR3 sequence is CASSPVGVGTEAFF. The CDR3 coding sequence is TGTGCCAGCTCACCAGTCGGGGTGGGGACTGAAGCTTTCTTT.

Points on this clone: This CDR3 is also generated by other DNA sequences in the sample. The chain uses TRBV2 and TRBJ2-7, with D possibly being TRBD1 or TRBD2 (5 bases each). Trimming removed 6 bases at V and 6 bases at J, with 6 bases between. Germline V gene lookup returns CDR1 SNHLY and CDR2 FYNNEI. The CDR3 is made up of 10 amino acids. CDR3 DNA sequence: TGTGCCAGCAGGAGGGGCGAGCAGTACTTC. Protein sequence: CASRRGEQYF.

The gene calls are TRBV20-1 and TRBJ1-2; unclear D gene. Germline V lookup: CDR1 DFQATT, CDR2 SNEGSKA (reference sequence). This CDR3 has 11 residues. This CDR3 is CRGSKGHGYTF. The CDR3 nucleotides read TGCAGGGGATCTAAAGGCCATGGCTACACCTTC.

V usage is TRBV19 and J usage is TRBJ2-5, with 8 bases aligning to TRBD1. The V gene's germline CDR1 is LNHDA and CDR2 SQIVND (reference sequence). This CDR3 has 13 amino acids. The ends lost 6 bases at V and 2 bases at J; junction bases unmatched: 2. DNA of the CDR3: TGTGCCAGTAGCAGACAGGGGCAAGAGACCCAGTACTTC. It translates to CASSRQGQETQYF.

This CDR3 is CASSLHRQTGELFF. The CDR3 DNA is TGTGCCAGCAGCCTCCATAGACAGACCGGGGAGCTGTTTTTT. V usage is TRBV9 and J usage is TRBJ2-2, with D possibly TRBD1 on 5 matching bases. Trimming took 4 bases from V and 5 from J, leaving 12 bases between them. Germline V CDR1 and CDR2: SGDLS, YYNGEE. This CDR3 spans 14 amino acids.

V and J are TRBV5-1 and TRBJ2-3, with TRBD2 matching 7 bases. Germline loops: CDR1 SGHRS, CDR2 YFSETQ. After removal of 4 bases from V and 0 bases from J, the junction contained 8 bases not matched to a gene. The CDR3 loop spans 16 amino acids. The DNA of the CDR3 is TGCGCCAGCAGCCACGTTCGTAGCGGGAGCACAGATACGCAGTATTTT. Translating gives CASSHVRSGSTDTQYF.

This chain joins TRBV10-2 and TRBJ1-3; D possibly corresponds to TRBD1 (5 bases). Germline V gives CDR1 WSHSY, CDR2 SAAADI. The CDR3 spans 14 residues. V dropped 7 bases and J dropped 2 bases, with 12 bases sitting between them. The CDR3 region is CASTSGAAGNTIYF. As DNA, the CDR3 is TGCGCCAGCACCTCCGGGGCGGCTGGAAACACCATATATTTT.

The V gene is TRBV2, the J gene TRBJ2-7, with a tentative D call TRBD1 (6 bases). CDR1 and CDR2 from the germline V gene are SNHLY and FYNNEI. V lost 2 bases and J 2 bases, leaving 13 bases between the germline ends. The CDR3 sequence is 15 residues long. The CDR3 loop reads CASSELGTRAYEQYF. In DNA form, the CDR3 reads TGTGCCAGCAGTGAACTCGGGACACGGGCCTACGAGCAGTACTTC.